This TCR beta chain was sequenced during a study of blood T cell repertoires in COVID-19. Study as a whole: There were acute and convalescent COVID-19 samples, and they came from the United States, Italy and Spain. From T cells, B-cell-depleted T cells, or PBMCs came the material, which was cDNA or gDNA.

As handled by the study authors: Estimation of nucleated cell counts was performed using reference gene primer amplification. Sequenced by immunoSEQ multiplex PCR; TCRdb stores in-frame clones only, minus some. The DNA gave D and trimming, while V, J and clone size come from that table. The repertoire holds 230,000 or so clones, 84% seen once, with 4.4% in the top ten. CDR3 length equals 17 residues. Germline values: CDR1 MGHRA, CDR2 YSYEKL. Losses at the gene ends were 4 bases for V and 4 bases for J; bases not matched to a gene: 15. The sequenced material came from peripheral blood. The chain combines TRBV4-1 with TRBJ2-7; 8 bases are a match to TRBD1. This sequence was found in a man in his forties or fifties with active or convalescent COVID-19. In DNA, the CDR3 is TGCGCCAGCAGCCTAATCGATCACGGGACAGGAGATTACGAGCAGTACTTC. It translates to CASSLIDHGTGDYEQYF.